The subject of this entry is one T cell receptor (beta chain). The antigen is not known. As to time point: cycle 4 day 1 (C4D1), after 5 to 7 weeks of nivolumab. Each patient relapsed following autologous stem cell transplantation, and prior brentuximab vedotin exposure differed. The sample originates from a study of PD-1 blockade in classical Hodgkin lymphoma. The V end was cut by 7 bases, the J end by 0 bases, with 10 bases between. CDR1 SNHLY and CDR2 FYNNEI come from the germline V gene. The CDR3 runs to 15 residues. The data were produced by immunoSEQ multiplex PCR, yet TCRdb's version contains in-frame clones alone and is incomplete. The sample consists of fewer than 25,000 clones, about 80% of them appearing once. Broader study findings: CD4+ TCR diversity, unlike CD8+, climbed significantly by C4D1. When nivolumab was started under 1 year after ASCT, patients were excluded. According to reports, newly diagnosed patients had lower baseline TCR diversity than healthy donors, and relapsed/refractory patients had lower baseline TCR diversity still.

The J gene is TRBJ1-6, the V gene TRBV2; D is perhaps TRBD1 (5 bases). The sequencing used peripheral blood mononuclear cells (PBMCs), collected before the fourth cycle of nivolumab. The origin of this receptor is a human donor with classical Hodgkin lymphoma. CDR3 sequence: CASIQGSSYNSPLHF. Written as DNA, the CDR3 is TGTGCCAGCATCCAGGGCAGCTCCTATAATTCACCCCTCCACTTT.